Below are 3 T cell receptor beta chains sequenced from a single sample in a study of T-cell memory formation after mild COVID-19. TCRdb ran MiXCR on the 5' RACE reads and lists one entry per CDR3 protein. The sample holds about 140,000 distinct CDR3 sequences, about a fifth seen once. The material sequenced was PBMCs or a T cell subset sorted from them (not recorded which). These receptors were taken from an adult woman who had mild COVID-19 (a few samples of this study predate the infection). Cell type and time point are not known.

This clonotype was counted a few times. DNA for the CDR3: TGCAGTGCTACGGGGGCAGCGGAAGGCTACACCTTC. Its protein product is CSATGAAEGYTF. V usage is TRBV20-1 and J usage is TRBJ1-2; perhaps TRBD1 as D (6 bases). This CDR3 has 12 amino acids. The V and J ends lost 4 bases and 8 bases respectively, with 14 bases between them. In germline, CDR1 is DFQATT, CDR2 SNEGSKA (reference sequence).

The V and J genes are TRBV29-1 and TRBJ1-1; TRBD1 agrees at 8 bases. V was clipped by 7 bases and J by 4 bases; unmatched bases: 8. This CDR3 is built from 13 residues. Germline CDR1 reads SQVTM; CDR2 reads ANQGSEA. The CDR3 region has the DNA TGCAGCGGAGGAAAAACAGGGGGCACTGAAGCTTTCTTT. Protein product: CSGGKTGGTEAFF.

This chain links TRBV5-1 with TRBJ2-5, with 12 bases that match TRBD2. With 4 bases clipped from V and 5 bases from J, the junction kept 6 bases outside the gene matches. The CDR3 covers 15 residues. From germline, CDR1 is SGHRS and CDR2 YFSETQ. Here the CDR3 DNA reads TGCGCCAGCAGCCGGACTAGCGGGGAGGGGGAGACCCAGTACTTC. This gives the protein CASSRTSGEGETQYF. The full variable domain, its missing parts supplied by reference TRBV5-1 and TRBJ2-5, is KAGVTQTPRYLIKTRGQQVTLSCSPISGHRSVSWYQQTPGQGLQFLFEYFSETQRNKGNFPGRFSGRQFSNSRSEMNVSTLELGDSALYLCASSRTSGEGETQYFGPGTRLLVL.